This TCR beta chain emerged from a study of blood T cell repertoires in COVID-19 (dated by TCRdb to the early 2020s). Concerning the study at large: Samples from collaborators originated in the United States, Italy and Spain and spanned both the acute and convalescent phases of COVID-19. The prospective study material was composed of cDNA or gDNA derived from T cells, B-cell-depleted T cells, or PBMCs. Subjects who had been exposed to COVID-19, were actively infected with it, or had recovered from it provided the deeply sampled blood TCRbeta repertoires that made up the dataset. A freely available public database, intended as a resource for researchers studying the immune response to SARS-CoV-2, is where the repertoires were released. Samples came from the ongoing ImmuneRACE study (first 160 participants) plus 1,254 subjects from 6 global collaborators. A de-identified subject ID, COVID-19 status, age in years and sex were almost always included in the sample metadata. HLA class I and class II types, where available, came from metadata supplied by the sample provider rather than from assay-based typing. The paper's findings and limits, for the study overall: The amount of clinical and demographic metadata varied by source and participant and was provided uncurated.

V lost 3 bases and J lost 7 bases, and the count of bases not matched to a germline gene is 8. As encoded in the germline V gene, CDR1 is MDHEN while CDR2 is SYDVKM. Including the terminal cysteine and phenylalanine, the CDR3 comprises 15 residues. Solely the CDR3 DNA is kept, with 45 bases framed from the first base. Each collaborating institution followed its own protocols to collect whole blood in K2EDTA tubes. For TCRbeta analysis, collaborators shipped samples as frozen whole blood, isolated PBMCs, or DNA extracted from either of those sample types. The immunoSEQ Assay, a bias-controlled multiplex PCR, was used to amplify TCRbeta CDR3 regions from genomic DNA. The paper's processing steps were these. Nucleated cell counts per sample were estimated from amplification of reference gene primers within the assay. To quantify the absolute abundance of each unique TCRbeta CDR3 rearrangement, sequence reads were collapsed and filtered. Productive Simpson clonality was computed per sample as the square root of Simpson's diversity index over productive rearrangements. TCRdb took this table from immuneACCESS and kept in-frame rearrangements with V and J called. Such tables lack part of the clones; where checked against another copy, unresolved V genes explain under half of the gap, and the rest is unexplained. Clone size and the V and J calls come from that table; the DNA yielded D and trimming. This sample has some 180,000 clones in its table, and 76% of those were observed once. Jointly, the top ten make up roughly 8.7% of the sample.

This clone was recorded only once. What antigen it recognizes has not been identified. No qualities accompany the bases; no much larger clone lies one base away. The rearrangement joined TRBV28 to TRBJ2-2, with 7 bases aligning to TRBD1. The TCR originated in a woman in her forties or fifties with active or convalescent COVID-19. Sequenced: peripheral blood. In nucleotides, the sequence is TGTGCCAGCAGTTTGAGAGGGGGCTTGAACGGGGAGCTGTTTTTT. This is translated as CASSLRGGLNGELFF.